Listed below are T cell receptor beta chains from one sample, sequenced in a study of cytomegalovirus exposure and HLA in healthy donors. Repertoires were generated with immunoSEQ multiplex PCR, while TCRdb's copy carries only in-frame clones and drops some. The data show more than 150,000 clones, 70% to 85% seen once. The material sequenced was PBMCs. Receptors were obtained from a male donor in good health and CMV-seronegative. CDR3s include the opening cysteine and the closing phenylalanine or tryptophan. Each record gives: J gene, D gene, V gene, clone size, CDR3 protein, CDR3 DNA. D genes are given only for firm matches. The size field is filled for only some rows; it gives once, few, many or a size class.

J gene: TRBJ2-7
D gene: TRBD1
V gene: TRBV7-3
clone size: -
CDR3 protein: CASSINTGAEQYF
CDR3 DNA: TGTGCCAGCAGCATAAATACAGGGGCCGAGCAGTACTTC

J gene: TRBJ2-2
D gene: TRBD1
V gene: TRBV7-3
clone size: -
CDR3 protein: CASSLSGTGHTTGELFF
CDR3 DNA: TGTGCCAGCAGCTTAAGCGGGACAGGCCACACGACCGGGGAGCTGTTTTTT

J gene: TRBJ1-1
D gene: -
V gene: TRBV19
clone size: -
CDR3 protein: CASLPGHRNTEAFF
CDR3 DNA: TGTGCCAGTTTACCGGGACACAGGAACACTGAAGCTTTCTTT

J gene: TRBJ2-7
D gene: -
V gene: TRBV5-8
clone size: -
CDR3 protein: CASSLLMRFGTTKDLHEQYF
CDR3 DNA: TGTGCCAGCAGCTTACTAATGCGTTTCGGGACAACGAAGGACCTCCACGAGCAGTACTTC

J gene: TRBJ1-2
D gene: TRBD1
V gene: TRBV5-6
clone size: -
CDR3 protein: CASSYGTGGLQGYTF
CDR3 DNA: TGTGCCAGCAGCTACGGGACAGGGGGCTTGCAGGGCTACACCTTC

J gene: TRBJ2-3
D gene: -
V gene: TRBV11-3
clone size: once
CDR3 protein: CASSLGGRSTDTQYF
CDR3 DNA: TGTGCCAGCAGCTTAGGGGGGCGCAGTACAGATACGCAGTATTTT

J gene: TRBJ2-6
D gene: TRBD1
V gene: TRBV28
clone size: -
CDR3 protein: CASSFADRGNVLTF
CDR3 DNA: TGTGCCAGCAGTTTTGCGGACAGGGGCAACGTCCTGACTTTC

J gene: TRBJ2-7
D gene: -
V gene: TRBV29-1
clone size: -
CDR3 protein: CSVGHGLDTSYEQYF
CDR3 DNA: TGCAGCGTTGGCCACGGTCTGGACACCTCCTACGAGCAGTACTTC

J gene: TRBJ2-7
D gene: TRBD1
V gene: TRBV6-5
clone size: -
CDR3 protein: CASSRTGAYEQYF
CDR3 DNA: TGTGCCAGCAGCCGGACAGGGGCCTACGAGCAGTACTTC

J gene: TRBJ2-7
D gene: TRBD1
V gene: TRBV28
clone size: -
CDR3 protein: CASSPFSGTGSYEQYF
CDR3 DNA: TGTGCCAGCAGTCCCTTCTCCGGGACAGGCTCCTACGAGCAGTACTTC

J gene: TRBJ1-1
D gene: TRBD1
V gene: TRBV5-1
clone size: -
CDR3 protein: CASSLQDRGLLNTEAFF
CDR3 DNA: TGCGCCAGCAGCTTGCAGGACAGGGGGTTACTGAACACTGAAGCTTTCTTT

J gene: TRBJ2-7
D gene: -
V gene: TRBV4-1
clone size: -
CDR3 protein: CASSQFATGEQYF
CDR3 DNA: TGCGCCAGCAGCCAATTTGCTACAGGCGAGCAGTACTTC

J gene: TRBJ2-7
D gene: -
V gene: TRBV25-1
clone size: -
CDR3 protein: CASSSLYEQYF
CDR3 DNA: TGTGCCAGCAGTTCTCTCTACGAGCAGTACTTC

J gene: TRBJ1-1
D gene: -
V gene: TRBV30
clone size: -
CDR3 protein: CAWSPKTDSSMNTEAFF
CDR3 DNA: TGTGCCTGGAGTCCGAAGACGGACAGCAGTATGAACACTGAAGCTTTCTTT

J gene: TRBJ2-1
D gene: TRBD2
V gene: TRBV27
clone size: -
CDR3 protein: CASSPTRLAGADNEQFF
CDR3 DNA: TGTGCCAGCAGTCCCACCCGACTAGCGGGGGCCGACAATGAGCAGTTCTTC